These 10 T cell receptor beta chains were all obtained from the same sample, sequenced in a study of T cells in Graves' hyperthyroidism and ophthalmopathy (dated by TCRdb to the late 2010s). The method was multiplex PCR. Sequencer: Illumina HiSeq 2000. Amplification of TCR beta CDR3 regions was carried out from RNA transcripts. The TCR CDR3 was subjected to a first round of RT-PCR using the HTBI primer set and the Qiagen OneStep RT-PCR kit. Starting from the raw public reads, TCRdb applied fastp trimming at Q25, assembled clones with MiXCR and retained in-frame beta chains. One record per CDR3 amino acid sequence lists the most common genes and DNA. The sample table lists about 600,000 distinct CDR3 sequences, approximately 15% of them with a count of one. The top ten clones comprise roughly 3.5% of the sample. What was sequenced was blood. These receptors all stem from a woman in her forties with Graves' ophthalmopathy.

The chain carries TRBV6-1 and TRBJ2-1; possibly TRBD2 for D (5 bases). Germline V gene data show CDR1 as MNHNS and CDR2 as SASEGT. With 5 bases removed from V and 7 bases from J, the gap between germline ends came to 15 bases. The CDR3 spans 14 residues. CDR3 loop: CASSTGVTRNEQFF. CDR3 nucleotide sequence: TGTGCCAGCAGTACCGGGGTCACTCGTAATGAGCAGTTCTTC.

This clonotype has ten or more counts. This chain connects TRBV2 to TRBJ1-1; 8 bases fit TRBD1. Unmatched junction bases numbered 7, after V lost 6 bases and J lost 1 base. Germline-derived CDR1 and CDR2 are SNHLY and FYNNEI. CDR3 length: 15 amino acids. This CDR3 is CASRRTGSTNTEAFF. CDR3 in DNA: TGTGCCAGCAGGAGGACAGGGTCGACGAACACTGAAGCTTTCTTT.

Of note for this clonotype: Being one base from a much bigger clone, this may be a read error. The chain employs TRBV11-2 and TRBJ1-2; 8 bases line up with TRBD1. The CDR3 contains 14 residues. V was pared by 5 bases and J by 5 bases, with 7 bases of the junction left unmatched. CDR1 is SGHAT and CDR2 is FQNNGV in the germline V gene. The CDR3 nucleotides read TGTGCCAGCAGCCCGTCGGGACAGGCATATGGCTACACCTTC. This codes for CASSPSGQAYGYTF. Based on the CDR3 plus reference TRBV11-2 and TRBJ1-2, the full variable domain is EAGVAQSPRYKIIEKRQSVAFWCNPISGHATLYWYQQILGQGPKLLIQFQNNGVVDDSQLPKDRFSAERLKGVDSTLKIQPAKLEDSAVYLCASSPSGQAYGYTFGSGTRLTVV.

This clonotype was counted ten times or more. The CDR3 protein is CASSSYSGTQYF. CDR3 bases: TGTGCCAGCAGCTCCTATAGCGGGACCCAGTACTTC. The V call is TRBV7-2, the J call TRBJ2-5; tentatively, D is TRBD2 (6 bases). From germline, CDR1 is SGHTA and CDR2 FQGNSA. The CDR3 spans 12 residues. V was trimmed by 4 bases and J by 7 bases, leaving 10 bases between them.

This clonotype came up a few times. The V gene is TRBV18, the J gene TRBJ2-7; 9 nucleotides agree with TRBD1. This CDR3 is 13 amino acids long. The V segment lost 5 bases and the J segment 6 bases; nucleotides outside the gene matches: 5. Per the germline V gene, CDR1 is KGHSH and CDR2 is LQKENI. As DNA, the CDR3 is TGTGCCAGCTCATCAGACAGGGGGGTCGAGCAGTACTTC. Residues: CASSSDRGVEQYF.

The sample holds many counts of this clonotype. This chain joins TRBV30 and TRBJ1-2; D perhaps matches TRBD1 (6 bases). The CDR3 is 13 residues long. V lost 1 base and J 8 bases, leaving 14 bases between the germline ends. Germline CDR1 is GTSNPN and CDR2 is SVGIG (reference sequence). The CDR3 here is CAWSGNRVGGYTF. CDR3 coding DNA: TGTGCCTGGAGTGGTAACAGGGTAGGGGGCTACACCTTC.

V and J are TRBV12-5 and TRBJ2-7, with D perhaps being TRBD1 or TRBD2 (5 bases each). Per germline, CDR1 LGHNT and CDR2 FRNRAP. The length of the CDR3 is 14 residues. Trimming cost V 7 bases and J 5 bases, with 18 bases left between them. CDR3 bases: TGTGCTAGTGCCCTACCGGGACCTCCCGACGAGCAGTACTTC. Amino acid sequence: CASALPGPPDEQYF.

Only a few counts were recorded for this clonotype. CDR3 DNA sequence: TGTGCCTCGACTATAAAGAGCTCCTACGAGCAGTACTTC. Translation: CASTIKSSYEQYF. The chain recombines TRBV30 with TRBJ2-7; TRBD2 is a possible D gene (5 bases). The germline gives CDR1 GTSNPN, CDR2 SVGIG (reference sequence). The CDR3 totals 13 residues. V lost 7 bases and J lost 0, with 13 bases in between.

This clonotype was seen at least ten times. CDR3: CASSLVRGAKNIQYF. CDR3 bases: TGTGCCAGCAGCTTAGTGAGGGGGGCCAAAAACATTCAGTACTTC. V gene TRBV11-2 combines with J gene TRBJ2-4; D might be TRBD1 (6 bases). With 1 base removed from V and 1 base from J, the gap between germline ends came to 8 bases. The length of the CDR3 is 15 residues. Germline-derived CDR1 and CDR2 are SGHAT and FQNNGV.

This clonotype was found many times. The rearrangement uses TRBV20-1 and TRBJ2-1; 7 bases line up with TRBD2. J lost 3 bases, V lost 7 bases, and 9 bases had no gene match. Germline V gene lookup returns CDR1 DFQATT and CDR2 SNEGSKA (reference sequence). This CDR3 is 14 amino acids long. The CDR3, as DNA: TGCAGTGTGACTCCGAGCGGGATCTACAATGAGCAGTTCTTC. As protein: CSVTPSGIYNEQFF.